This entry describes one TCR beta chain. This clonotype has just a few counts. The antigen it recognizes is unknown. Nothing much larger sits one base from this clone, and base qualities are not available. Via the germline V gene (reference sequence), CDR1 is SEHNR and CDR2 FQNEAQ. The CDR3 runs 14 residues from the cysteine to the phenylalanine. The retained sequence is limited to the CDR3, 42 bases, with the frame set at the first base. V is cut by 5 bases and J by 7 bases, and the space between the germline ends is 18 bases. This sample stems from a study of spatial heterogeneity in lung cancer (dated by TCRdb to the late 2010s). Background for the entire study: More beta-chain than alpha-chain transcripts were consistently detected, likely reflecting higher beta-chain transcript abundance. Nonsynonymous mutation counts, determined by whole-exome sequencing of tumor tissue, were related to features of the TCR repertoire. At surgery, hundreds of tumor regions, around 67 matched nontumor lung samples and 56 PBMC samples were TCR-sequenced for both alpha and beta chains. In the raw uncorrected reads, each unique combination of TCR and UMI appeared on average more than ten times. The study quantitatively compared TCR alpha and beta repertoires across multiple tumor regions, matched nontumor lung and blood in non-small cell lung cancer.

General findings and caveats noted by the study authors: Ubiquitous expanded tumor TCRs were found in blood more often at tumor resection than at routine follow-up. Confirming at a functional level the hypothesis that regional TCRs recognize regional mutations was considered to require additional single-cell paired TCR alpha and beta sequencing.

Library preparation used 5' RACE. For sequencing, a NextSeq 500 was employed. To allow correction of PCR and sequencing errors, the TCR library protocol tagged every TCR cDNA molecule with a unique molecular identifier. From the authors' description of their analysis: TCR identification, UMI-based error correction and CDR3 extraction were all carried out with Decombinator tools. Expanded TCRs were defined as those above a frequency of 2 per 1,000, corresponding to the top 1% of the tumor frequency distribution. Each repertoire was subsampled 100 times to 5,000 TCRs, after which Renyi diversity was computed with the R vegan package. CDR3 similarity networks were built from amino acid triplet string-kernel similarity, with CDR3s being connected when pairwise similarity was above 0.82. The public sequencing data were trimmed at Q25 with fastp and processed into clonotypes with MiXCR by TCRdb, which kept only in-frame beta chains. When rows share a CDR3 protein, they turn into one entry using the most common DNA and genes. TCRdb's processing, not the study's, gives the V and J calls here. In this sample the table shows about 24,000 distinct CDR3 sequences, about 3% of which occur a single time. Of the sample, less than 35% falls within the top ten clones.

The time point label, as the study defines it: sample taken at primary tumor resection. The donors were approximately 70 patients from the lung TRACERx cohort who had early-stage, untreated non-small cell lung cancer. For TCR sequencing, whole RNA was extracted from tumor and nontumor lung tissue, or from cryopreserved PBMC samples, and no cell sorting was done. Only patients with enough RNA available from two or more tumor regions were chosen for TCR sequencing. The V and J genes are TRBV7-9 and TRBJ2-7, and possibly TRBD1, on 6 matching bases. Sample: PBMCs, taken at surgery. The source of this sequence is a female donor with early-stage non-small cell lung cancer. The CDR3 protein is CASSLEYRGQEQYF. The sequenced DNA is TGTGCCAGCAGCCTAGAGTACCGGGGACAAGAGCAGTACTTC.